A selection of T cell receptor beta chains follows, all from one sample in a study of T cells in Graves' hyperthyroidism and ophthalmopathy. TCRdb passed the multiplex PCR reads through MiXCR, listing each CDR3 protein once. The sample lists over 300,000 distinct CDR3 sequences, approximately 13% occurring once. Material: blood. The receptor source for this set is a woman aged 55 to 70 with Graves' hyperthyroidism. Both conserved end residues are part of each CDR3. A D gene is named only where the DNA matches it firmly. Size is stated for part of the rows, as once, few or many counts, or as a class when the clone is expanded.

many	TRBV28	15	.	TRBJ2-2	TGTGCCAGCAATGGGGGGCGGGTCCTCACCGGGGAGCTGTTTTTT	CASNGGRVLTGELFF
many	TRBV7-9	18	.	TRBJ1-5	TGTGCCAGCAGCTTAGCGTCGGGACACGATCTGATCAATCAGCCCCAGCATTTT	CASSLASGHDLINQPQHF
many	TRBV12-3/TRBV12-4	15	.	TRBJ1-2	TGTGCCAGCAGTCCCTGGGATAAGGGTAACTATGGCTACACCTTC	CASSPWDKGNYGYTF
many	TRBV11-2	16	.	TRBJ2-1	TGTGCCAGCAGCTTATGGCGGGCGTCCTCCTACAATGAGCAGTTCTTC	CASSLWRASSYNEQFF
.	TRBV28	17	TRBD1	TRBJ1-4	TGTGCCAGCAGTGTAGGACAGGGGGAGTTAGTGGATGAAAAACTGTTTTTT	CASSVGQGELVDEKLFF
few	TRBV6-1	16	.	TRBJ2-1	TGTGCCAGCAGTGACTCCGGTAGCGGAGGCTACAATGAGCAGTTCTTC	CASSDSGSGGYNEQFF
.	TRBV6-1	14	.	TRBJ2-3	TGTGCCAGCAGTGAAAGGCATGGCACAGATACGCAGTATTTT	CASSERHGTDTQYF
many	TRBV7-8	13	TRBD1	TRBJ2-2	TGTGCCAGAAGGACAGGAGACACCGGGGAGCTGTTTTTT	CARRTGDTGELFF
many	TRBV19	15	TRBD1	TRBJ2-7	TGTGCCAGTAGTAGGGCCGGGACAGGGGTCGTCGAGCAGTACTTC	CASSRAGTGVVEQYF
many	TRBV12-3/TRBV12-4	15	TRBD2	TRBJ2-7	TGTGCCAGCAGTTCCCGACTAGCGGGAGCCTACGAGCAGTACTTC	CASSSRLAGAYEQYF
many	TRBV7-9	13	.	TRBJ2-7	TGTGCCAGCAGCTTGGCGGCTAACTACGAGCAGTACTTC	CASSLAANYEQYF
medium-sized	TRBV28	15	.	TRBJ1-2	TGTGCCAGCACGGGTCAGCTAGGATCTAACTATGGCTACACCTTC	CASTGQLGSNYGYTF
many	TRBV3-1	15	.	TRBJ1-1	TGTGCCAGCAGCCAAGCAGGGGCTGGGAACACTGAAGCTTTCTTT	CASSQAGAGNTEAFF
many	TRBV5-1	15	TRBD2	TRBJ2-1	TGCGCCAGCAGCAAAACACGGGCGGGGGACAATGAGCAGTTCTTC	CASSKTRAGDNEQFF
many	TRBV12-3/TRBV12-4	13	.	TRBJ1-2	TGTGCCAGCAGTCCTCAGGGGAGGAATGGCTACACCTTC	CASSPQGRNGYTF
many	TRBV24-1	15	.	TRBJ2-7	TGTGCCACCAGTGACACGGGACGGGGGGCGGGCGAGCAGTACTTC	CATSDTGRGAGEQYF
many	TRBV2	12	TRBD2	TRBJ2-7	TGTGCCAGCAAACTAGCGGGAGTCGAGCAGTACTTC	CASKLAGVEQYF
many	TRBV18	14	TRBD1	TRBJ1-2	TGTGCCAGCTCGGGGGACAGGGGGCTTCATGGCTACACCTTC	CASSGDRGLHGYTF